This TCR beta chain comes out of a study of CD4 and CD8 cells across lung adenocarcinoma regions. The CDR3 contains 15 residues. Germline lookup yields CDR1 GTSNPN and CDR2 SVGIG (reference sequence). With V trimmed by 5 bases and J by 4 bases, 10 bases remained unmatched. TCRdb reprocessed the PCR reads via MiXCR and lists one record per CDR3 protein. Found here are about 20,000 distinct CDR3 sequences, roughly half of them singletons; the top ten hold 20% to 25%. The patients had localized lung adenocarcinoma, a non-small cell subtype. J is TRBJ2-3 and V is TRBV30, with 9 bases identical to TRBD1. This clonotype was sampled from a female donor with lung adenocarcinoma. The CD4 and CD8 labels of this study may be unreliable. The specimen was CD8+ T cells from the center of a lung tumor. CDR3 sequence reads: CAWGRQGGISDTQYF. As DNA, the CDR3 is TGTGCCTGGGGGAGACAGGGGGGAATCTCAGATACGCAGTATTTT.